The T cell receptor (beta chain) under discussion was sequenced for a study of blood T cell repertoires in COVID-19. The table came from immunoSEQ multiplex PCR; TCRdb's copy has only in-frame clones and leaves some out. Of around 120,000 clones listed, 75% to 90% are singletons. The length of the CDR3 is 15 residues. CDR1 is WNHNN, CDR2 SYGVQD, per germline (reference sequence). V was pared by 0 bases and J by 2 bases, with 9 bases between. This clone showed up just a few times. This receptor was taken from a woman aged 70 to 79 with acute or convalescent COVID-19. The sequencing sample was made of peripheral blood. The chain recombines TRBV10-1 with TRBJ2-3, with a weak D call TRBD2 (6 bases). The CDR3 region is CASSESGGDTDTQYF. In nucleotides, the CDR3 is TGCGCCAGCAGTGAGTCGGGCGGGGACACAGATACGCAGTATTTT.